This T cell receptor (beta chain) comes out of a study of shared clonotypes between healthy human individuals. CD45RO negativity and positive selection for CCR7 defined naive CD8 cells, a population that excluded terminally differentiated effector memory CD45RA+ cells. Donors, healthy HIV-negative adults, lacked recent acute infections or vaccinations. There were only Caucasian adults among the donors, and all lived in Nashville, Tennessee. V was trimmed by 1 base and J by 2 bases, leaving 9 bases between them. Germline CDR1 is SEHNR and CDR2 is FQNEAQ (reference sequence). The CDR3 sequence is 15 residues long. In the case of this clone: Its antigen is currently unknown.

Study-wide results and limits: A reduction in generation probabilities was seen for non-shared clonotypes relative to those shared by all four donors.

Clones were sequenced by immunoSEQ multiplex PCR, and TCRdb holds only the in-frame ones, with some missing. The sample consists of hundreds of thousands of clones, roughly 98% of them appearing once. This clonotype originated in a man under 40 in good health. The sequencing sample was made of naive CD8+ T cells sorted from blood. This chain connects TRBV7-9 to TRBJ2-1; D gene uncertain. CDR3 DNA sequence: TGTGCCAGCAGCTTAGTCTCGAGTACCTACAATGAGCAGTTCTTC. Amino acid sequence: CASSLVSSTYNEQFF.